One sample yielded the 14 T cell receptor beta chains listed below, sequenced in a study of PD-1 and CTLA-4 blockade in melanoma. Method: immunoSEQ multiplex PCR; TCRdb's copy keeps in-frame clones and lacks some. The sample contains some 30,000 clones, about nine tenths of which appear only once. Here the sequenced sample was CD8+ T cells from peripheral blood, taken from a patient given anti-PD-1 treatment. The origin of the receptors is a human donor with melanoma.

This chain uses TRBV27 with TRBJ2-2; the D is unclear. V lost 4 bases, J lost 6 bases, and 6 bases lay in between. This CDR3 has 12 residues. The germline V gene encodes CDR1 MNHEY and CDR2 SMNVEV (reference sequence). The DNA for the CDR3 is TGTGCCAGCAGTTCCACAGCCGGGGAGCTGTTTTTT. Encoded protein: CASSSTAGELFF.

This chain uses TRBV11-2 with TRBJ2-7, with 9 nucleotides matching TRBD1. The CDR3 is made up of 15 amino acids. Germline CDR1 and CDR2: SGHAT and FQNNGV. V was pared by 3 bases and J by 7 bases, with 10 bases of the junction left unmatched. CDR3 nucleotide sequence: TGTGCCAGCAGCTTCTGGACAGGGGCCGGTGAAGAGCAGTACTTC. Its protein product is CASSFWTGAGEEQYF.

V is TRBV28 and J is TRBJ1-5, with TRBD1 matching 7 bases. V shed 4 bases and J 3 bases; nucleotides not matched to a gene: 6. Germline V gene lookup returns CDR1 MDHEN and CDR2 SYDVKM. The CDR3 spans 15 residues. The CDR3 DNA follows: TGTGCCAGCAGTTACGACAGGGACCTCAATCAGCCCCAGCATTTT. Its translation is CASSYDRDLNQPQHF.

There are a few counts of this clone. The chain carries TRBV4-1 and TRBJ1-1; D perhaps matches TRBD1 (6 bases). This CDR3 spans 13 amino acids. Between the trimmed V and J ends, which lost 3 bases and 6 bases, there was a span of 11 bases. Germline values: CDR1 MGHRA, CDR2 YSYEKL. CDR3 in DNA: TGCGCCAGCAGCCAGCTCGGGGGCTCTGAAGCTTTCTTT. It translates to CASSQLGGSEAFF.

V is TRBV9 and J is TRBJ1-1; D gene uncertain. CDR1 and CDR2 (germline): SGDLS, YYNGEE. The CDR3 consists of 14 residues. V lost 0 bases and J 4 bases, leaving 10 bases between the germline ends. CDR3 residues: CASSVDPEGTEAFF. The CDR3 DNA sequence: TGTGCCAGCAGCGTAGATCCAGAGGGCACTGAAGCTTTCTTT.

The chain is built from TRBV2 and TRBJ2-7; 8 positions match TRBD1. The CDR3 contains 15 residues. V was pared by 7 bases and J by 3 bases, with 11 bases of the junction left unmatched. Germline-derived CDR1 and CDR2 are SNHLY and FYNNEI. The CDR3 spells CASTPRGTGYYEQYF. Here the CDR3 DNA reads TGTGCCAGCACCCCTAGGGGGACAGGCTACTACGAGCAGTACTTC.

The chain uses TRBV27 and TRBJ1-1; D is undetermined. The V end was cut by 7 bases, the J end by 0 bases, with 9 bases between. The CDR3 loop spans 13 amino acids. CDR1 and CDR2 from the germline V gene are MNHEY and SMNVEV (reference sequence). CDR3 sequence: CASTPTVNTEAFF. CDR3 nucleotide sequence: TGTGCCAGCACTCCCACGGTGAACACTGAAGCTTTCTTT.

The chain combines TRBV6-5 with TRBJ1-1; D is unresolved. The CDR3 runs 13 residues. Germline lookup yields CDR1 MNHEY and CDR2 SVGAGI. Trimming left V 5 bases short and J 1 base short, with 8 bases between. CDR3: CASSPPGNTEAFF. CDR3 DNA: TGTGCCAGCAGTCCACCAGGGAACACTGAAGCTTTCTTT.

CDR3 sequence (DNA): TGTGCCAGCAGTTCGGCAAGGGTGCCTGACACTGAAGCTTTCTTT. Translated, it gives CASSSARVPDTEAFF. The V call is TRBV6-5, the J call TRBJ1-1; D not resolved. The germline V gene encodes CDR1 MNHEY and CDR2 SVGAGI. V was shortened by 4 bases and J by 3 bases, with 15 bases between the two germline ends. This CDR3 spans 15 amino acids.

V gene TRBV4-1 combines with J gene TRBJ2-2; D is unclear. This CDR3 comprises 15 residues. Trimming removed 1 base at V and 5 bases at J, with 11 bases between. The germline CDR1 and CDR2 sequences are MGHRA and YSYEKL. The CDR3 DNA follows: TGCGCCAGCAGCCAAGCGCAGGAAGGAACCGGGGAGCTGTTTTTT. Its protein is CASSQAQEGTGELFF.

This chain connects TRBV19 to TRBJ2-5; D gene ambiguous. Trimming cost V 6 bases and J 4 bases, with 15 bases left between them. This CDR3 is built from 14 residues. Germline-derived CDR1 and CDR2 are LNHDA and SQIVND (reference sequence). The CDR3 here is CASSSGPRGETQYF. In DNA, the CDR3 is TGTGCCAGTAGCTCCGGGCCCAGAGGAGAGACCCAGTACTTC.

This clone was detected only once. This chain connects TRBV12-3 or TRBV12-4 to TRBJ1-2, with 9 bases fitting TRBD1. The CDR3 is 13 residues long. J lost 5 bases, V lost 7 bases, and 5 bases had no gene match. As DNA, the CDR3 is TGTGCCAGCACCGAGGGGACAGGGTATGGCTACACCTTC. This sequence encodes CASTEGTGYGYTF.

The CDR3 coding sequence is TGTGCCAGCAGTGTAGTAGCGGGGTACAATGAGCAGTTCTTC. It translates to CASSVVAGYNEQFF. The V call is TRBV6-4, the J call TRBJ2-1; TRBD2 aligns across 8 bases. The CDR3 extends over 14 amino acids. Germline lookup yields CDR1 MRHNA and CDR2 SNTAGT. V was pared by 4 bases and J by 4 bases, with 3 bases of the junction left unmatched.

The rearrangement uses TRBV19 and TRBJ2-1; D gene unclear. Trimming shortened V by 2 bases and J by 10 bases, and 9 bases separated the two germline ends. The CDR3 runs to 12 residues. Germline V lookup: CDR1 LNHDA, CDR2 SQIVND (reference sequence). Here the CDR3 reads CASSITSEEQFF. The CDR3, as DNA: TGTGCCAGTAGTATAACGAGCGAAGAGCAGTTCTTC.